The clone carrying this T cell receptor beta chain was seen at least ten times. This sample is drawn from a study of T-cell reconstitution after alpha-beta-depleted transplantation in children. Preparation of the TCRbeta library was carried out with unique molecular identifiers. TCRdb processed the PCR reads anew with MiXCR; each CDR3 protein has one entry. The data hold over 70,000 distinct CDR3 sequences, with roughly 8.4% observed a single time. CDR1 SGHDT and CDR2 YYEEEE come from the germline V gene. The V end was cut by 0 bases, the J end by 4 bases, with 7 bases between. The length of the CDR3 is 13 residues.

The receptor comes from a human donor who donated a stem cell graft to a child with congenital amegakaryocytic thrombocytopenia. The sequencing here drew on PBMCs from the stem cell graft donor, taken from the stem cell graft. V usage is TRBV5-6 and J usage is TRBJ1-2; D not certain. The CDR3 sequence: CASSLEGIYGYTF. CDR3 sequence (DNA): TGTGCCAGCAGCTTGGAAGGGATCTATGGCTACACCTTC.